Listed here are 20 T cell receptor beta chains from one sample, sequenced in a study of blood T cell repertoires in COVID-19. Using immunoSEQ multiplex PCR, the repertoire was profiled, and TCRdb retains in-frame clones only, with some absent. The sample yields under 35,000 clones, approximately 88% seen once. Sequencing was carried out using peripheral blood. These receptors all stem from a man aged 70-80 years with active COVID-19.

CDR3 sequence reads: CASSQGGGGYNEQFF. CDR3 DNA sequence: TGCGCCAGCAGCCAAGGTGGGGGGGGTTACAATGAGCAGTTCTTC. The J gene is TRBJ2-1, the V gene TRBV4-3; 7 bases line up with TRBD2. The V and J ends lost 1 base and 4 bases, in that order; junction bases with no gene match: 4. Germline CDR1 is LGHNA and CDR2 is YSLEER. The CDR3 has 15 residues.

The chain carries TRBV19 and TRBJ2-5; TRBD1 aligns across 10 bases. The germline V gene encodes CDR1 LNHDA and CDR2 SQIVND (reference sequence). The CDR3 spans 16 residues. The trim removed 1 base at V and 1 base at J, leaving 3 bases unmatched. CDR3 residues: CASSIGQGAAQETQYF. CDR3 nucleotides: TGTGCCAGTAGTATAGGACAGGGGGCGGCCCAAGAGACCCAGTACTTC.

The V and J genes are TRBV28 and TRBJ2-3, with a tentative D call TRBD1 (5 bases). The CDR3 is 15 residues long. Germline V gene sequence: CDR1 MDHEN, CDR2 SYDVKM. Trimming removed 4 bases from V and 0 bases from J, with 11 bases in between. CDR3 in DNA: TGTGCCAGCAGTTCGCCAGGGATTAGCACAGATACGCAGTATTTT. It translates to CASSSPGISTDTQYF. Full variable domain (remainder filled in from reference TRBV28 and TRBJ2-3): DVKVTQSSRYLVKRTGEKVFLECVQDMDHENMFWYRQDPGLGLRLIYFSYDVKMKEKGDIPEGYSVSREKKERFSLILESASTNQTSMYLCASSSPGISTDTQYFGPGTRLTVL.

This chain connects TRBV5-6 to TRBJ2-3, with D tentatively TRBD2 (6 bases). Looked up from germline, CDR1 is SGHDT and CDR2 is YYEEEE. V was shortened by 3 bases and J by 7 bases, with 12 bases between the two germline ends. The CDR3 totals 13 residues. The CDR3 region has the DNA TGTGCCAGCAGCTGGAAGGGACTTAATACGCAGTATTTT. This gives the protein CASSWKGLNTQYF.

The gene calls are TRBV24-1 and TRBJ1-2; 10 bases fit TRBD1. Germline values: CDR1 KGHDR, CDR2 SFDVKD. This CDR3 has 16 amino acids. Trimming cost V 4 bases and J 7 bases; bases outside gene matches: 11. The CDR3 loop is CATSEAAGTGETGYTF. As DNA, the CDR3 is TGTGCCACCAGTGAGGCCGCTGGGACAGGGGAGACTGGCTACACCTTC.

This chain links TRBV7-2 with TRBJ1-1; D gene unclear. V dropped 2 bases and J dropped 3 bases, with 10 bases sitting between them. CDR1 SGHTA and CDR2 FQGNSA come from the germline V gene. The length of the CDR3 is 14 residues. CDR3 sequence (DNA): TGTGCCAGCAGCTTATCCTTCGCGGACACTGAAGCTTTCTTT. Translated, it gives CASSLSFADTEAFF.

The chain carries TRBV6-2 or TRBV6-3 and TRBJ2-7; D gene unclear. CDR3 length equals 15 residues. Trimming took 4 bases from V and 2 from J, leaving 15 bases between them. Germline V gene sequence: CDR1 MNHEY, CDR2 SVGEGT. The CDR3 sequence: CASSSLHDKAYEQYF. The CDR3 DNA sequence: TGTGCCAGCAGTTCTCTCCATGACAAGGCCTACGAGCAGTACTTC.

The chain uses TRBV4-3 and TRBJ2-3; 9 bases line up with TRBD2. Per the germline V gene, CDR1 is LGHNA and CDR2 is YSLEER. Trimming removed 0 bases from V and 1 base from J; junction bases left unmatched: 5. The CDR3 sequence is 17 residues long. As DNA, the CDR3 is TGCGCCAGCAGCCAAGAAGCCGCGGGAGGGGGCACAGATACGCAGTATTTT. It encodes CASSQEAAGGGTDTQYF.

This chain connects TRBV19 to TRBJ2-7; 7 bases align to TRBD1. The CDR3 is made up of 14 amino acids. Germline V gives CDR1 LNHDA, CDR2 SQIVND (reference sequence). The trim removed 4 bases at V and 1 base at J, leaving 4 bases unmatched. The chain's CDR3 is CASSKKQGSYEQYF. DNA for the CDR3: TGTGCCAGTAGTAAAAAACAGGGGTCCTACGAGCAGTACTTC.

The rearrangement uses TRBV18 and TRBJ2-7; 9 bases are shared with TRBD2. Trimming at V came to 2 bases and at J to 9 bases, leaving 11 bases not matched to a gene. CDR1 is KGHSH and CDR2 is LQKENI in the germline V gene. The CDR3 length is 15 residues. The CDR3 nucleotides read TGTGCCAGCTCACCATTTCGCGGGAGGGGGGAGCGGCAGTACTTC. Its protein is CASSPFRGRGERQYF.

The V and J genes are TRBV19 and TRBJ2-7; 10 nucleotides line up with TRBD2. The junction had 7 bases not matched to a gene; V was cut back by 6 bases and J by 2 bases. Germline loops: CDR1 LNHDA, CDR2 SQIVND (reference sequence). The CDR3 loop spans 15 amino acids. The CDR3 loop reads CASRSLAGEAYEQYF. CDR3 DNA sequence: TGTGCCAGTAGATCTCTAGCGGGAGAGGCCTACGAGCAGTACTTC. Supplemented by reference TRBV19 and TRBJ2-7, the full variable domain reads DGGITQSPKYLFRKEGQNVTLSCEQNLNHDAMYWYRQDPGQGLRLIYYSQIVNDFQKGDIAEGYSVSREKKESFPLTVTSAQKNPTAFYLCASRSLAGEAYEQYFGPGTRLTVT.

The V and J genes are TRBV30 and TRBJ1-6; TRBD1 matches 8 bases. CDR3 length equals 12 residues. Unmatched junction bases numbered 5, after V lost 0 bases and J lost 16 bases. Germline-derived CDR1 and CDR2 are GTSNPN and SVGIG (reference sequence). CDR3 in amino acids: CAWSVSDRALHF. The CDR3 DNA is TGTGCCTGGAGTGTGTCGGACAGGGCTCTCCACTTT.

CDR3 sequence: CASSLAGQGRNEQFF. CDR3 nucleotide sequence: TGTGCCAGCAGCCTAGCGGGACAGGGGAGAAATGAGCAGTTCTTC. The chain joins TRBV9 to TRBJ2-1; D might be TRBD1 (10 bases). The CDR3 runs 15 residues. V was cut by 4 bases and J by 7 bases, with 18 bases left in between. Germline-derived CDR1 and CDR2 are SGDLS and YYNGEE.

This clone occurred a few times. The J gene is TRBJ2-7, the V gene TRBV4-2; TRBD2 matches at 8 bases. The V gene's germline CDR1 is LGHNA and CDR2 YNFKEQ. The CDR3 is 17 amino acids. Trimming at V came to 0 bases and at J to 0 bases, leaving 7 bases not matched to a gene. Here the CDR3 DNA reads TGTGCCAGCAGCCAAGAAGGGGCTAGCGGGTTCTCCTACGAGCAGTACTTC. Residues: CASSQEGASGFSYEQYF.

The J gene is TRBJ2-2, the V gene TRBV5-4, with 10 bases that match TRBD1. The V gene's germline CDR1 is SGHNT and CDR2 YYREEE (reference sequence). CDR3 length: 15 amino acids. With 4 bases clipped from V and 6 bases from J, the junction kept 6 bases outside the gene matches. CDR3 DNA: TGTGCCAGCAGCCCGGGACAGGGGTTCCCCGGGGAGCTGTTTTTT. This sequence encodes CASSPGQGFPGELFF.

The chain links TRBV19 to TRBJ2-5; possibly TRBD2 for D (7 bases). The length of the CDR3 is 14 residues. The germline V gene encodes CDR1 LNHDA and CDR2 SQIVND (reference sequence). The V and J ends lost 9 bases and 5 bases respectively, with 19 bases between them. The CDR3, as DNA: TGTGCCAGGCCCCGGTGGGGGGGCGAGGAGACCCAGTACTTC. The encoded protein is CARPRWGGEETQYF.

This chain joins TRBV30 and TRBJ1-1; no clear D. The V gene's germline CDR1 is GTSNPN and CDR2 SVGIG (reference sequence). The CDR3 has 15 amino acids. Trimming removed 0 bases from V and 3 bases from J, with 14 bases in between. This CDR3 reads CAWSVPEEGYTEAFF. The CDR3 coding sequence is TGTGCCTGGAGTGTACCGGAGGAGGGATACACTGAAGCTTTCTTT.

This chain connects TRBV29-1 to TRBJ2-7, with a tentative D call TRBD1 (6 bases). Trimming removed 1 base from V and 4 bases from J, with 17 bases in between. Germline V gives CDR1 SQVTM, CDR2 ANQGSEA. The CDR3 totals 15 residues. DNA of the CDR3: TGCAGCGTTGAAGGGGTACAGGGAAAGGGTTACGAGCAGTACTTC. Translating gives CSVEGVQGKGYEQYF.

The chain joins TRBV6-2 or TRBV6-3 to TRBJ2-5, with a weak D call TRBD2 (5 bases). Germline assignment: CDR1 MNHEY and CDR2 SVGEGT. Trimming removed 2 bases from V and 9 bases from J, with 19 bases in between. The CDR3 is 15 residues long. The CDR3 DNA reads as TGTGCCAGCAGTTACCTGGCCCCGAACCCCGGGGCCCAGTACTTC. The encoded protein is CASSYLAPNPGAQYF.

This clone has only one observation. This chain connects TRBV2 to TRBJ2-1; 7 bases match TRBD2. CDR1 and CDR2 from the germline V gene are SNHLY and FYNNEI. V gave up 6 bases and J gave up 4 bases; unmatched junction bases: 6. The CDR3 spans 14 residues. CDR3 protein: CASRRAGSYNEQFF. The CDR3, as DNA: TGTGCCAGCAGGAGAGCGGGAAGTTACAATGAGCAGTTCTTC.